The present T cell receptor (beta chain) was sequenced within a study of beta chain features in type 1 diabetes. Study context: Examined across all samples were around 110,000,000 sorted cells.

Points on this clone: Its antigen is still unknown.

Reverse transcribing all isolated RNA meant expressed TCRB transcripts were sequenced. Profiled with immunoSEQ multiplex PCR; TCRdb holds only in-frame clones, not every one. This sample has more than 120,000 clones; over 9.5% occur once, and the top ten carry under 1.5%. Germline V gives CDR1 KGHSH, CDR2 LQKENI. Trimming took off 4 bases at V and 3 bases at J, with 12 bases between the two ends. The CDR3 length is 14 residues. Regarding the study as a whole: When Type 1 diabetes patients were examined, their TCRB CDR3s proved moderately but significantly shorter in all four CD4+ subsets.

Each of the CD4+ naive, central memory, regulatory and stem cell-like memory populations was sorted via CD45RO/CCR7/CD25/CD127/CD95/CD27. The sequenced material came from naive CD4+ T cells from blood. This TCR was sampled from a man between 18 and 35 years old in good health. The chain recombines TRBV18 with TRBJ1-1; the D gene is possibly TRBD1 (5 bases). CDR3 amino acids: CASSRWGGDTEAFF. CDR3 in DNA: TGTGCCAGCTCACGGTGGGGGGGAGACACTGAAGCTTTCTTT. The entire variable domain, with the rest obtained from reference TRBV18 and TRBJ1-1, is as follows: NAGVMQNPRHLVRRRGQEARLRCSPMKGHSHVYWYRQLPEEGLKFMVYLQKENIIDESGMPKERFSAEFPKEGPSILRIQQVVRGDSAAYFCASSRWGGDTEAFFGQGTRLTVV.